The next 23 T cell receptor beta chains were all read from a single sample in a study of metastatic and nonmetastatic thyroid tumors. Thyroid surgery had not been preceded by any treatment in any patient. TCRdb re-analyzed the PCR reads through MiXCR. The table records roughly 30,000 clones, just under 30% of them present only once. The specimen was blood. Source of these receptors: a female donor with papillary thyroid cancer or a benign thyroid nodule (not recorded which). Some clones in this sample may be carry-over from other donors' samples.

CDR3 residues: CASSRQQGEKLFF. CDR3 DNA: TGTGCCAGCAGCCGACAACAGGGGGAAAAACTGTTTTTT. The rearrangement uses TRBV5-5 and TRBJ1-4, with 7 bases aligning to TRBD1. The V gene's germline CDR1 is SGHKS and CDR2 YYEKEE (reference sequence). With V trimmed by 4 bases and J by 8 bases, 5 bases remained unmatched. CDR3 length equals 13 residues.

The V gene is TRBV24-1, the J gene TRBJ2-2; 8 nucleotides agree with TRBD2. Losses at the gene ends were 5 bases for V and 0 bases for J; bases not matched to a gene: 4. This CDR3 has 16 amino acids. The germline gives CDR1 KGHDR, CDR2 SFDVKD. The CDR3 protein is CATSGGLAANTGELFF. The CDR3 DNA reads TGTGCCACCAGTGGCGGACTAGCAGCGAACACCGGGGAGCTGTTTTTT.

This clone was observed once. The rearrangement uses TRBV5-1 and TRBJ2-3; TRBD1 aligns across 8 bases. This CDR3 has 16 residues. Germline CDR1 and CDR2: SGHRS and YFSETQ. V lost 0 bases and J lost 4; bases outside the gene matches: 7. This CDR3 is CASSLGVTGVADTQYF. Here the CDR3 DNA reads TGCGCCAGCAGCTTGGGGGTGACAGGGGTGGCAGATACGCAGTATTTT.

This clone is termed medium-sized. The rearrangement uses TRBV6-1 and TRBJ2-1; TRBD2 is a possible D gene (6 bases). The ends were cut back, 2 bases at V and 9 bases at J, with 20 bases in the middle. CDR1 and CDR2 (germline): MNHNS, SASEGT. This CDR3 region has 16 residues. This CDR3 is CASSELVAGTYGEQFF. CDR3 sequence (DNA): TGTGCCAGCAGTGAATTAGTGGCGGGAACTTATGGTGAGCAGTTCTTC.

This clone has ten or more counts. The V call is TRBV24-1, the J call TRBJ2-1; 11 nucleotides align to TRBD2. Germline CDR1 and CDR2: KGHDR and SFDVKD. Trimming took 2 bases from V and 8 from J; bases not matched to a gene: 7. There are 16 residues in the CDR3. CDR3 region: CATSDYTSGSIHEQFF. In DNA form, the CDR3 reads TGTGCCACCAGTGATTACACTAGCGGGAGTATCCATGAGCAGTTCTTC.

Only a few counts were recorded for this clone. V and J are TRBV11-2 and TRBJ2-7, with unresolved D. Between the trimmed V and J ends, which lost 1 base and 3 bases, there was a span of 16 bases. This CDR3 has 16 amino acids. Germline CDR1 SGHAT, CDR2 FQNNGV. CDR3 amino acids: CASSLVLDALNYEQYF. The CDR3 nucleotides read TGTGCCAGCAGCTTAGTCCTCGACGCGCTCAACTACGAGCAGTACTTC.

This clone was detected ten times or more. The V and J genes are TRBV7-9 and TRBJ2-1, with 7 positions matching TRBD1. CDR1 SEHNR and CDR2 FQNEAQ come from the germline V gene (reference sequence). Trimming took 8 bases from V and 6 from J; bases not matched to a gene: 10. This CDR3 contains 14 residues. The CDR3 DNA sequence: TGTGCCAGCCTAGAGACAGGGCGACGCAATGAGCAGTTCTTC. This encodes CASLETGRRNEQFF. Variable domain in full (rest from reference TRBV7-9 and TRBJ2-1): DTGVSQNPRHKITKRGQNVTFRCDPISEHNRLYWYRQTLGQGPEFLTYFQNEAQLEKSRLLSDRFSAERPKGSFSTLEIQRTEQGDSAMYLCASLETGRRNEQFFGPGTRLTVL.

V is TRBV6-2 or TRBV6-3 and J is TRBJ2-2, with TRBD2 identical over 11 bases. Germline loops: CDR1 MNHEY, CDR2 SVGEGT. The CDR3 totals 15 residues. V lost 4 bases and J lost 5; bases outside the gene matches: 3. CDR3 nucleotides: TGTGCCAGCAGTTCTACTAGCGGGGGAACCGGGGAGCTGTTTTTT. This encodes CASSSTSGGTGELFF.

The V gene is TRBV11-3, the J gene TRBJ2-2; tentatively, D is TRBD1 or TRBD2 (5 bases each). V lost 5 bases to trimming and J lost 4 bases, with 11 bases between them. Germline lookup yields CDR1 SGHNT and CDR2 YENEEA. This CDR3 has 14 residues. CDR3 sequence reads: CASSRDGPTGELFF. The CDR3 DNA reads TGTGCCAGCAGCCGGGACGGCCCCACCGGGGAGCTGTTTTTT.

At least ten counts were recorded for this clone. This chain uses TRBV7-9 with TRBJ1-1; D is uncertain. Germline CDR1 and CDR2: SEHNR and FQNEAQ (reference sequence). This CDR3 contains 14 residues. V shed 5 bases and J shed 5 bases, with 15 bases lying between them. As DNA, the CDR3 is TGTGCCAGCAGCCAAGAGGGAGTGGGGACTGAAGCTTTCTTT. Its protein product is CASSQEGVGTEAFF. Full variable domain (remainder filled in from reference TRBV7-9 and TRBJ1-1): DTGVSQNPRHKITKRGQNVTFRCDPISEHNRLYWYRQTLGQGPEFLTYFQNEAQLEKSRLLSDRFSAERPKGSFSTLEIQRTEQGDSAMYLCASSQEGVGTEAFFGQGTRLTVV.

This clone is deemed medium-sized (0.01 to 0.1%). V usage is TRBV28 and J usage is TRBJ2-2; 7 nucleotides match TRBD1. The CDR3 contains 18 residues. Germline assignment: CDR1 MDHEN and CDR2 SYDVKM. V gave up 4 bases and J gave up 6 bases; unmatched junction bases: 17. CDR3 sequence reads: CASSSYPDRARFAGELFF. In DNA, the CDR3 is TGTGCCAGCAGTTCCTACCCTGACAGGGCGAGGTTCGCCGGGGAGCTGTTTTTT.

This clone appeared many times. The V gene is TRBV20-1, the J gene TRBJ2-7; D is unclear. The V gene lost 0 bases and the J gene lost 0 bases, with 9 bases spanning the gap. Germline V CDR1 and CDR2: DFQATT, SNEGSKA (reference sequence). This CDR3 region has 14 residues. The CDR3 protein is CSARDPRSSYEQYF. CDR3 nucleotide sequence: TGCAGTGCTAGAGATCCCCGTAGCTCCTACGAGCAGTACTTC.

By its share, this clone is medium-sized. The chain employs TRBV6-4 and TRBJ1-2, with TRBD1 matching over 8 bases. The CDR3 sequence is 13 residues long. In germline, CDR1 is MRHNA, CDR2 SNTAGT. The V gene end was trimmed by 3 bases and the J gene end by 6 bases; junction bases not matched to a gene: 3. The CDR3 nucleotides are TGTGCCAGCAGTGAGACAGGGGTGGATGGCTACACCTTC. Protein: CASSETGVDGYTF.

A few counts support this clone. The chain uses TRBV12-5 and TRBJ2-7, with D maybe TRBD2 (5 bases). The germline gives CDR1 LGHNT, CDR2 FRNRAP. Trimming removed 0 bases from V and 1 base from J, with 13 bases in between. This CDR3 spans 16 amino acids. The CDR3 here is CASGLVRAGRSYEQYF. The CDR3 DNA reads as TGTGCTAGTGGTTTGGTACGGGCGGGCCGATCCTACGAGCAGTACTTC.

This clone was recorded once. V and J are TRBV7-9 and TRBJ1-2; the D gene is possibly TRBD1 (5 bases). Trimming shortened V by 5 bases and J by 6 bases, and 16 bases separated the two germline ends. CDR1 and CDR2 (germline): SEHNR, FQNEAQ (reference sequence). This CDR3 has 14 amino acids. This CDR3 reads CASSAQQRGDGYTF. The CDR3 DNA reads as TGTGCCAGCAGCGCCCAACAGCGAGGGGATGGCTACACCTTC. The full variable domain, rest sourced from reference TRBV7-9 and TRBJ1-2, is DTGVSQNPRHKITKRGQNVTFRCDPISEHNRLYWYRQTLGQGPEFLTYFQNEAQLEKSRLLSDRFSAERPKGSFSTLEIQRTEQGDSAMYLCASSAQQRGDGYTFGSGTRLTVV.

In this sample, this clone turned up a few times. A much larger clone is a single base away; this may be a read error. Other DNA sequences within the sample encode an identical CDR3. The chain combines TRBV25-1 with TRBJ1-1; no definite D call. Trimming removed 3 bases at V and 3 bases at J, with 11 bases between. The germline V gene encodes CDR1 MGHDK and CDR2 SYGVNS. CDR3 size: 14 residues. The CDR3 nucleotides are TGTGCCAGCAGTGACGGAGGGAAGGACACTGAAGCTTTCTTT. This encodes CASSDGGKDTEAFF.

The table lists this clone with a few counts. This chain uses TRBV24-1 with TRBJ2-3; 8 bases are shared with TRBD1. This CDR3 has 16 residues. J was trimmed by 3 bases and V by 0 bases; bases with no gene match: 4. CDR1 is KGHDR, CDR2 SFDVKD, per germline. The CDR3 sequence is CATSDLGQGITDTQYF. The CDR3 DNA sequence: TGTGCCACCAGTGATTTGGGACAGGGAATAACAGATACGCAGTATTTT.

The chain recombines TRBV11-3 with TRBJ2-5; D is tentatively TRBD1 or TRBD2 (5 bases each). The CDR3 is 14 residues long. CDR1 and CDR2 from the germline V gene are SGHNT and YENEEA. The V gene lost 3 bases and the J gene lost 5 bases, with 13 bases spanning the gap. Here the CDR3 DNA reads TGTGCCAGCAGCTTGGCTTCTCGGGACGAGACCCAGTACTTC. Translation: CASSLASRDETQYF.

This chain links TRBV5-6 with TRBJ2-1; D possibly uses TRBD1 or TRBD2 (5 bases each). CDR3 length equals 14 residues. V lost 5 bases and J 3 bases, leaving 12 bases between the germline ends. The V gene's germline CDR1 is SGHDT and CDR2 YYEEEE. Here the CDR3 DNA reads TGTGCCAGCAGTACCGGGACGGTCTACAATGAGCAGTTCTTC. Amino acid sequence: CASSTGTVYNEQFF.

This clone has a handful of counts. The chain uses TRBV6-6 and TRBJ2-7; 9 bases align to TRBD1. This CDR3 has 15 amino acids. The germline V gene has CDR1 MNHNY and CDR2 SVGAGI (reference sequence). J gave up 3 bases and V 0 bases, and 3 bases lay outside the gene matches. For the CDR3, the DNA is TGTGCCAGCAGTTACTCCCGACAGGGGGGCTACGAGCAGTACTTC. This encodes CASSYSRQGGYEQYF.

This clone was counted many times. This chain joins TRBV7-3 and TRBJ2-1, with 7 bases aligning to TRBD2. Germline V gives CDR1 SGHTA, CDR2 FQGTGA. J gave up 13 bases and V 3 bases, and 9 bases lay outside the gene matches. There are 13 residues in the CDR3. The CDR3 spells CASSLTSSGYQFF. In DNA, the CDR3 is TGTGCCAGCAGCTTGACTAGCTCTGGATATCAGTTCTTC.

The rearrangement links TRBV19 to TRBJ1-2; 9 bases line up with TRBD1. The ends lost 5 bases at V and 4 bases at J; junction bases unmatched: 8. The germline V gene encodes CDR1 LNHDA and CDR2 SQIVND (reference sequence). The CDR3 has 15 amino acids. The CDR3 sequence: CASSLSTGGGYGYTF. For the CDR3, the DNA is TGTGCCAGTAGTCTCTCAACAGGGGGCGGCTATGGCTACACCTTC.

This clone is medium-sized within its sample. CDR3 protein: CASSIPGAQGAPQHF. The CDR3 nucleotides are TGTGCCAGCAGTATTCCGGGGGCGCAAGGAGCGCCCCAGCATTTT. V usage is TRBV28 and J usage is TRBJ1-5; D is possibly TRBD1 (6 bases). The germline V gene encodes CDR1 MDHEN and CDR2 SYDVKM. Between the trimmed V and J ends, which lost 5 bases and 9 bases, there was a span of 20 bases. The CDR3 totals 15 residues.